A single sample is the source of the 6 T cell receptor beta chains below, sequenced in a study of blood T cell repertoires in COVID-19. Sequenced by immunoSEQ multiplex PCR; TCRdb stores in-frame clones only, minus some. Among fewer than 350,000 clones, approximately 81% were seen once, and the ten largest hold just under 3%. Sequenced: peripheral blood. These TCRs come from a woman between 55 and 75 years old with active or convalescent COVID-19.

The chain uses TRBV4-1 and TRBJ2-1, with 8 bases identical to TRBD1. Germline V gene data show CDR1 as MGHRA and CDR2 as YSYEKL. The junction had 0 bases not matched to a gene; V was cut back by 1 base and J by 1 base. CDR3 length: 15 residues. As DNA, the CDR3 is TGCGCCAGCAGCCAAGGGACAGGGTCCTACAATGAGCAGTTCTTC. Its protein product is CASSQGTGSYNEQFF.

This chain joins TRBV4-2 and TRBJ2-3; TRBD2 matches 8 bases. V shed 1 base, J shed 1 base, and the junction held 7 bases outside the gene matches. The CDR3 contains 17 residues. Germline-derived CDR1 and CDR2 are LGHNA and YNFKEQ. The DNA of the CDR3 is TGTGCCAGCAGCCAAGGAGCGGGGGCGTCTCGCACAGATACGCAGTATTTT. Residues: CASSQGAGASRTDTQYF.

The J gene is TRBJ1-4, the V gene TRBV5-1; D remains ambiguous. This CDR3 comprises 15 residues. With 4 bases removed from V and 8 bases from J, the gap between germline ends came to 18 bases. Per the germline V gene, CDR1 is SGHRS and CDR2 is YFSETQ. CDR3 sequence reads: CASSQPDRDGEKLFF. Written as DNA, the CDR3 is TGCGCCAGCAGCCAGCCCGACCGGGATGGGGAAAAACTGTTTTTT.

This chain connects TRBV19 to TRBJ2-5; TRBD2 aligns across 7 bases. The CDR3 has 16 amino acids. Germline loops: CDR1 LNHDA, CDR2 SQIVND (reference sequence). Trimming removed 0 bases from V and 5 bases from J; junction bases left unmatched: 9. The CDR3 region is CASSIDLVREGETQYF. For the CDR3, the DNA is TGTGCCAGTAGTATAGACCTCGTAAGGGAGGGCGAGACCCAGTACTTC.

For this clone: In the same sample, other DNA sequences code for this CDR3. The chain has TRBV7-9 and TRBJ2-1; D unresolved. V was cut by 3 bases and J by 3 bases, with 6 bases left in between. Germline CDR1 is SEHNR and CDR2 is FQNEAQ (reference sequence). The CDR3 spans 13 residues. CDR3 DNA sequence: TGTGCCAGCAGCTTGGGCAGCTACAATGAGCAGTTCTTC. Translating gives CASSLGSYNEQFF.

The chain combines TRBV4-2 with TRBJ1-4; D gene uncertain. Trimming stripped 0 bases from V and 0 bases from J, with 8 bases between. The CDR3 has 16 amino acids. CDR1 LGHNA and CDR2 YNFKEQ come from the germline V gene. The CDR3 nucleotides are TGTGCCAGCAGCCAAGAAAAAGGAGCAACTAATGAAAAACTGTTTTTT. It yields the protein CASSQEKGATNEKLFF.